The clone carrying this T cell receptor beta chain was seen at least ten times. This entry comes from a study of early T cells in non-severe SARS-CoV-2 infection. Study background: The authors sequenced bulk RNA from unsorted whole blood, leaving chains unpaired.

TCRdb re-derived calls from the 5' RACE reads in MiXCR, one entry per CDR3 protein. The sample contains 60,000 or so distinct CDR3 sequences, roughly 13% of which appear only once. Sequenced material: whole blood. This TCR was sampled from an adult who was a healthcare worker with PCR-confirmed SARS-CoV-2 infection or an uninfected control (not recorded which).

As DNA, the CDR3 is TGTGCCAGCAGCTTAGGGGCAGATCTGTACTTC. This codes for CASSLGADLYF. The chain carries TRBV11-2 and TRBJ2-5; D not certain. The germline V gene has CDR1 SGHAT and CDR2 FQNNGV. The CDR3 covers 11 residues. V lost 1 base, J lost 13 bases, and 10 bases lay in between. The entire variable domain, with the rest obtained from reference TRBV11-2 and TRBJ2-5, is as follows: EAGVAQSPRYKIIEKRQSVAFWCNPISGHATLYWYQQILGQGPKLLIQFQNNGVVDDSQLPKDRFSAERLKGVDSTLKIQPAKLEDSAVYLCASSLGADLYFGPGTRLLVL.